Listed below are T cell receptor beta chains from one sample, sequenced in a study of beta chain features in type 1 diabetes. Produced via immunoSEQ multiplex PCR; TCRdb's table is partial and in-frame only. The data hold roughly 170,000 clones, with about 13% observed a single time. The sequencing sample was made of central memory CD4+ T cells from blood. All receptors come from a woman aged 18-29 years in good health. The CDR3 runs from the conserved cysteine through the conserved F or W. Each record gives: V gene, D gene, J gene, clone size, CDR3 DNA, CDR3 protein. D genes are given only for firm matches. Size tells how often a clone was seen (once, few, many) or the class of an expanded clone, and some rows leave it out.

>TRBV9|TRBD1|TRBJ2-2|NA
TGTGCCAGCAGCGTAGGTCAGGGGGCGAACACCGGGGAGCTGTTTTTT
CASSVGQGANTGELFF
>TRBV30|NA|TRBJ1-5|NA
TGTGCCTGGAGTGCCCGCGGGGATCAGCCCCAGCATTTT
CAWSARGDQPQHF
>TRBV14|NA|TRBJ2-1|NA
TGTGCCAGCAGCCAACAGGTGGTGAGTGAGCAGTTCTTC
CASSQQVVSEQFF
>TRBV9|TRBD2|TRBJ2-5|NA
TGTGCCAGCAGCGCGGGACTAGCGGACCCGGAGACCCAGTACTTC
CASSAGLADPETQYF
>TRBV28|TRBD1|TRBJ1-5|NA
TGTGCCAGCAGTGACGGACAGGCATACCAGCCCCAGCATTTT
CASSDGQAYQPQHF
>TRBV5-1|NA|TRBJ2-5|many
TGCGCCAGCAGCCGGGGACTCCAAGAGACCCAGTACTTC
CASSRGLQETQYF
>TRBV6-6|TRBD1|TRBJ1-1|few
TGTGCCAGCAGGGGACAGGGGTCCACTGAAGCTTTCTTT
CASRGQGSTEAFF
>TRBV29-1|NA|TRBJ1-5|few
TGCAGCGTTGCGGAGGGGCGCGATCAGCCCCAGCATTTT
CSVAEGRDQPQHF
>TRBV5-8|TRBD2|TRBJ2-3|few
TGTGCCGACCGGACTAGCGGGAGAACAGATACGCAGTATTTT
CADRTSGRTDTQYF
>TRBV2|NA|TRBJ1-5|NA
TGTGCCAGCACTCAGGGGCGCAATCAGCCCCAGCATTTT
CASTQGRNQPQHF
>TRBV18|TRBD1|TRBJ2-7|few
TGTGCCAGCTCACCGGGACAGCTCTACGAGCAGTACTTC
CASSPGQLYEQYF
>TRBV25-1|TRBD2|TRBJ2-3|NA
TGTGCCAGCAGTGAATCTCGTTCAGCGGGGGGCACAGATACGCAGTATTTT
CASSESRSAGGTDTQYF
>TRBV7-2|NA|TRBJ2-7|few
TGTGCCAGCAGCCCGAGTCGGCGGGACGAGCAGTACTTC
CASSPSRRDEQYF
>TRBV7-9|NA|TRBJ1-1|NA
TGTGCCAGCAGCCCCGGACAGACGAACACTGAAGCTTTCTTT
CASSPGQTNTEAFF
>TRBV11-2|TRBD2|TRBJ2-3|NA
TGTGCCAGCAGCGCCCGACTAGCGGGGTCTCCTTCCGATACGCAGTATTTT
CASSARLAGSPSDTQYF
>TRBV28|TRBD1|TRBJ2-2|few
TGTGCCAGCAGTTGGGGGACAGCGAACACCGGGGAGCTGTTTTTT
CASSWGTANTGELFF
>TRBV18|TRBD1|TRBJ2-7|NA
TGTGCCAGCTCACCAAGCCGGGACAGGCTGGCCTACGAGCAGTACTTC
CASSPSRDRLAYEQYF
>TRBV25-1|NA|TRBJ2-7|few
TGTGCCAGCAGTGAACAGGGGGGCGCCGAGCAGTACTTC
CASSEQGGAEQYF
>TRBV28|TRBD1|TRBJ2-4|few
TGTGCCAGCAGTTTCACGGGACAGGGGGCCAAAAACATTCAGTACTTC
CASSFTGQGAKNIQYF
>TRBV15|NA|TRBJ1-5|NA
TGTGCCACCAGTCGCTCGGGGTCCAATCAGCCCCAGCATTTT
CATSRSGSNQPQHF
>TRBV14|TRBD2|TRBJ2-7|few
TGTGCCAGCAGCCGGACTAGCGGGAACATGAACGAGCAGTACTTC
CASSRTSGNMNEQYF
>TRBV28|TRBD2|TRBJ2-5|few
TGTGCCAGCAGCTCTTTAGCGGGGGCACAAGAGACCCAGTACTTC
CASSSLAGAQETQYF
>TRBV4-3|TRBD2|TRBJ2-1|NA
TGCGCCAGCAGCCAAGAAGCGGGGAGCAATGAGCAGTTCTTC
CASSQEAGSNEQFF
>TRBV7-7|NA|TRBJ2-5|few
TGTGCCAGCAGCTTGGGCAGGGGTAAAGAGACCCAGTACTTC
CASSLGRGKETQYF
>TRBV28|TRBD1|TRBJ1-2|few
TGTGCCAGCAGTTTGGGTACGGGACAGGGCTATGGCTACACCTTC
CASSLGTGQGYGYTF
>TRBV6-1|NA|TRBJ1-5|NA
TGTGCCAGCAGGACAGAGCCTCAGCCCCAGCATTTT
CASRTEPQPQHF
>TRBV9|TRBD2|TRBJ2-1|NA
TGTGCCAGCAGCTCACTAGCGGGAGGGCTCGTGAATGAGCAGTTCTTC
CASSSLAGGLVNEQFF
>TRBV15|TRBD2|TRBJ2-1|NA
TGTGCCACCAGCAGAGAAAAGGGACTAGCGGTTTCCTACAATGAGCAGTTCTTC
CATSREKGLAVSYNEQFF
>TRBV2|NA|TRBJ2-2|NA
TGTGCCAGCAGTGGGGCGGGGATGAACACCGGGGAGCTGTTTTTT
CASSGAGMNTGELFF
>TRBV19|NA|TRBJ2-2|few
TGTGCCAGTAGTATAATCTCGACAGGGAACACCGGGGAGCTGTTTTTT
CASSIISTGNTGELFF
>TRBV7-3|TRBD1|TRBJ2-7|few
TGTGCCAGCAGCTCCCACGGGACAGGGGTCAACGAGCAGTACTTC
CASSSHGTGVNEQYF
>TRBV30|NA|TRBJ1-2|NA
TGTGCCTGGAGTGGTGGGCCCGGTGGCTACACCTTC
CAWSGGPGGYTF
>TRBV9|TRBD2|TRBJ2-2|few
TGTGCCAGCAGCGTACTAGCGGGTATAAACACCGGGGAGCTGTTTTTT
CASSVLAGINTGELFF
>TRBV5-1|NA|TRBJ2-1|few
TGCGCCAGCAGCTTGGCTCTAACAGATGAGCAGTTCTTC
CASSLALTDEQFF
>TRBV14|TRBD1|TRBJ2-5|NA
TGTGCCAGCAGTGTAACAGGGGGGATACGAGAGACCCAGTACTTC
CASSVTGGIRETQYF
>TRBV7-9|TRBD2|TRBJ2-7|few
TGTGCCAGCAGCTCCCGGGGACTAGCGGATCTCTCCTACGAGCAGTACTTC
CASSSRGLADLSYEQYF
>TRBV7-2|TRBD2|TRBJ2-7|few
TGTGCCAGCAGCTCTAGCGGGAGGGCCTACGAGCAGTACTTC
CASSSSGRAYEQYF
>TRBV18|NA|TRBJ1-2|NA
TGTGCCAGCTCACCCGTACCTAGCCGAGCTAACTATGGCTACACCTTC
CASSPVPSRANYGYTF
>TRBV7-6|TRBD1|TRBJ2-7|few
TGTGCCAGCAGCCTGACAGCCGGGACAGTCTCCTACGAGCAGTACTTC
CASSLTAGTVSYEQYF
>TRBV2|NA|TRBJ1-4|NA
TGTGCCAGCACCCTACCGGTGGAGGGTCGTGAAAAACTGTTTTTT
CASTLPVEGREKLFF